This TCR beta chain appears in the sequencing data of a study of cytomegalovirus exposure and HLA in healthy donors. 13 Jbeta primers and 60 Vbeta primers were used for the PCR. In the original workflow: A later analysis counted 65 million to 90 million unique TCR beta chains, some 10 million shared. TCRdb's table, derived via immunoSEQ multiplex PCR, lists solely in-frame clones and lacks some. Clonal size and the V and J genes are those of that table, whereas D and trimming came from the DNA. Of roughly 100,000 clones in the sample, 65% to 75% were seen once. The CDR3 extends over 14 amino acids. In germline, CDR1 is SGHRS, CDR2 YFSETQ. With 4 bases clipped from V and 0 bases from J, the junction kept 4 bases outside the gene matches.

The receptor comes from a female donor in good health and CMV-seronegative. The rearrangement links TRBV5-1 to TRBJ2-7; 7 bases line up with TRBD1. The sample comprised PBMCs. CDR3: CASSARTGSYEQYF. CDR3 nucleotide sequence: TGCGCCAGCAGCGCCAGGACAGGCTCCTACGAGCAGTACTTC.